This T cell receptor beta chain was observed in a study of blood T cell repertoires in COVID-19. Turning to the study itself: From the United States, Italy and Spain came samples of acute and convalescent COVID-19. Sources were T cells, B-cell-depleted T cells, or PBMCs; the material itself was cDNA or gDNA.

With 2 bases removed from V and 6 bases from J, the gap between germline ends came to 22 bases. CDR3 size: 17 residues. Per germline, CDR1 KGHDR and CDR2 SFDVKD. Original processing notes: Reference gene primer amplification gave nucleated cell count estimates. The method was immunoSEQ multiplex PCR; TCRdb's version includes in-frame clones alone and lacks a portion of them. The V and J calls and clone size were taken over from that table, and D and trimming were inferred from the DNA. The table has about 64,000 clones, around 90% seen once; the top ten hold about 9.1%. The J gene is TRBJ2-7, the V gene TRBV24-1; perhaps TRBD2 as D (7 bases). The clonotype originates from a woman older than 75 with active COVID-19. The sample taken for sequencing was peripheral blood. Written as DNA, the CDR3 is TGTGCCACCAGTGATTCCAGACAGTCCTCCGCGGGGGCCGAGCAGTACTTC. Amino acid sequence: CATSDSRQSSAGAEQYF.